Detailed here is one TCR beta chain. The antigen it binds to is not known. Germline and junction disagree at one end, which may indicate a read error. These data come from a study of T-cell reconstitution after alpha-beta-depleted transplantation in children (dated by TCRdb to between 2015 and 2016). With regard to the full study: Using TCR repertoire profiling, the study followed T-cell immune reconstitution in a quantitative way in children after TCRalphabeta/CD19-depleted allogeneic hematopoietic cell transplantation.

Paper-wide results and their limitations: In some patients, the high TCRbeta diversity seen at day 60 was put down to recipient T cells and intrathymic progenitors that had survived conditioning. Over the following months the frequencies of hyperexpanded clones went down, and after one year T-cell counts and TCRbeta diversity were mostly credited to newly produced T cells. The apparently early alphabetaT-cell count recovery about two months after transplant was reportedly dependent on only several hundred rapidly expanded clones derived from non-depleted graft cells.

The library was produced with PCR. Reads for this sample came from an Illumina HiSeq 2500. Molecular barcoding was employed in the preparation of TCR libraries, with unique molecular identifiers being used to normalize TCRbeta repertoire quantification. The public reads were run again by TCRdb, first through fastp at Q25 and then through MiXCR, and only productive beta chains were kept. Identical CDR3 protein sequences are pooled into one entry, listed with their most common genes and DNA. The sample table shows roughly 250,000 distinct CDR3 sequences, and 6.5% to 10% are seen once. Jointly, the top ten make up approximately 6% of the sample. Reading the label with the study, this specimen's treatment or condition is: allogeneic hematopoietic cell transplantation with graft depleted of TCRalphabeta T cells and CD19 B cells. Transplant recipients were children who received TCRalphabeta/CD19-depleted allogeneic hematopoietic cell grafts.

As encoded in the germline V gene, CDR1 is KGHSH while CDR2 is LQKENI. The CDR3 spans 14 residues, from the cysteine through the phenylalanine. CDR3 DNA only is kept here, 42 bases in frame from base 1. The receptor comes from a male patient between 10 and 17 years old who had a stem cell transplant for acute lymphoblastic leukemia, so the T cells may come from the graft donor. The rearranged segments are TRBV18 and TRBJ2-5; 8 junctional bases match TRBD2. Sequencing used PBMCs, mostly from graft donor cells, obtained 180 days after TCRalphabeta/CD19-depleted stem cell transplant. The CDR3 protein is CASSPGLDEETHYF. The DNA sequence reads TGTGCCAGCTCACCGGGACTAGATGAAGAGACCCATTACTTC.